This T cell receptor beta chain was captured in a study of tumor and adjacent non-tumor tissue in lung cancer. Germline V gene sequence: CDR1 MNHEY, CDR2 SVGAGI. The CDR3 length is 15 residues. The ends lost 4 bases at V and 5 bases at J; junction bases unmatched: 8. A modified ARM-PCR protocol with three rounds of nested PCR amplified TCRbeta. A single record per CDR3 protein comes from TCRdb applying MiXCR to the multiplex PCR reads. Of over 110,000 distinct CDR3 sequences listed, approximately 72% were seen once; the top ten hold about 18%. No cell sorting was done before RNA was extracted from the tissue. Regarding this clonotype: The conserved closing phenylalanine or tryptophan is absent in this CDR3, likely reflecting a read error.

This chain uses TRBV6-5 with TRBJ2-7; 10 bases are a match to TRBD2. Sequenced sample: lung tumor tissue. The receptor was isolated from a man aged 55 to 70 with small cell lung cancer. The CDR3 is CASSSKGLAPHEQYL. The DNA of the CDR3 is TGTGCCAGCAGTTCCAAGGGACTAGCGCCCCACGAGCAGTACTTA.